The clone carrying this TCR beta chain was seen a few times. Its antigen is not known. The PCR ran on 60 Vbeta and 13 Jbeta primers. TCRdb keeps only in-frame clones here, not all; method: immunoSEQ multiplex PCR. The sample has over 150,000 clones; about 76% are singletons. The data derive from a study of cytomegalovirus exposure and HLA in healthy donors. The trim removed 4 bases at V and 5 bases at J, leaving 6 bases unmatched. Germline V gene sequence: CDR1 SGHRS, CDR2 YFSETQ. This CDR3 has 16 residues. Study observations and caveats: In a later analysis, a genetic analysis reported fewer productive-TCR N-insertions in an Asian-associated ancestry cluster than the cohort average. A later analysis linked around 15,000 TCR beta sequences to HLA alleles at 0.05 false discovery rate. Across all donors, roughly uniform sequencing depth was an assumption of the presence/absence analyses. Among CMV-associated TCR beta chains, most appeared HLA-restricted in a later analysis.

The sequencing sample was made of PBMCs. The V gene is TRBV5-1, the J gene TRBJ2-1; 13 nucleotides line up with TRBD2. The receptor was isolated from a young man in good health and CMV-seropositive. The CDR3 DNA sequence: TGCGCCAGCAGCCCCAAACTAGCGGGAGGGAACAATGAGCAGTTCTTC. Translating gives CASSPKLAGGNNEQFF.